A selection of T cell receptor beta chains follows, all from one sample in a study of Ad26.COV2.S vaccination and SARS-CoV-2 variants. TCRdb's table, derived via immunoSEQ multiplex PCR, lists solely in-frame clones and lacks some. The table has hundreds of thousands of clones, 75% to 90% seen once. The input for sequencing was peripheral blood, taken in a trial of Ad26.COV2.S vaccine versus placebo. The receptors here all came from a person aged 18 to 65 who received the Ad26.COV2.S COVID-19 vaccine or a placebo. Both conserved end residues are part of each CDR3. Each record gives: V gene, J gene, clone size, CDR3 protein. The size entry is marked missing in some rows and otherwise reads once, few, many or a size class.

V gene: TRBV21-1; J gene: TRBJ2-7; clone size: NA; CDR3 protein: CASSETDGSYEQYF
V gene: TRBV9; J gene: TRBJ2-3; clone size: NA; CDR3 protein: CASSVGLAGGPVDTQYF
V gene: TRBV5-4; J gene: TRBJ1-2; clone size: NA; CDR3 protein: CASSIGTGTNYGYTF
V gene: TRBV5-5; J gene: TRBJ2-1; clone size: NA; CDR3 protein: CASSSRLAGGVQFF
V gene: TRBV5-1; J gene: TRBJ2-7; clone size: NA; CDR3 protein: CASSLGGDEQYF
V gene: TRBV9; J gene: TRBJ1-1; clone size: NA; CDR3 protein: CASSVGIWNTEAFF
V gene: TRBV6-4; J gene: TRBJ1-1; clone size: NA; CDR3 protein: CASSVGTNTAEAFF
V gene: TRBV6-2/TRBV6-3; J gene: TRBJ2-7; clone size: NA; CDR3 protein: CASSYDLMNEQYF
V gene: TRBV5-6; J gene: TRBJ1-2; clone size: NA; CDR3 protein: CASSLVSGGGYGYTF
V gene: TRBV10-1; J gene: TRBJ2-2; clone size: NA; CDR3 protein: CASSESPSGSTGELFF
V gene: TRBV10-3; J gene: TRBJ1-1; clone size: NA; CDR3 protein: CAISTGTGVVGMNTEAFF
V gene: TRBV6-1; J gene: TRBJ1-6; clone size: NA; CDR3 protein: CASEAGGNSPLHF
V gene: TRBV4-2; J gene: TRBJ1-1; clone size: NA; CDR3 protein: CASSQDLQVTEAFF
V gene: TRBV24-1; J gene: TRBJ2-3; clone size: NA; CDR3 protein: CATSDSGGNTQYF
V gene: TRBV5-4; J gene: TRBJ1-1; clone size: NA; CDR3 protein: CASSSGQWNTEAFF
V gene: TRBV6-5; J gene: TRBJ1-2; clone size: NA; CDR3 protein: CASSDLIRRGYTF
V gene: TRBV3-1/TRBV3-2; J gene: TRBJ2-5; clone size: NA; CDR3 protein: CASSPGYQETQYF
V gene: TRBV27; J gene: TRBJ2-1; clone size: NA; CDR3 protein: CASSKSTTLASSYNEQFF
V gene: TRBV19; J gene: TRBJ2-1; clone size: NA; CDR3 protein: CASSTGTSGSNEQFF
V gene: TRBV13; J gene: TRBJ2-5; clone size: NA; CDR3 protein: CASSLQGVQETQYF
V gene: TRBV9; J gene: TRBJ1-2; clone size: once; CDR3 protein: CASSHTGGEGYTF
V gene: TRBV7-6; J gene: TRBJ1-5; clone size: NA; CDR3 protein: CASSPTPGGQPQHF
V gene: TRBV2; J gene: TRBJ2-1; clone size: NA; CDR3 protein: CASRGLGSYNEQFF
V gene: TRBV4-1; J gene: TRBJ1-4; clone size: few; CDR3 protein: CATRGGQGNEKLFF
V gene: TRBV6-6; J gene: TRBJ2-1; clone size: NA; CDR3 protein: CASSSRATGVEQFF
V gene: TRBV4-3; J gene: TRBJ2-7; clone size: NA; CDR3 protein: CASSQELVGISSYEQYF
V gene: TRBV6-4; J gene: TRBJ2-1; clone size: NA; CDR3 protein: CASSGRVSYNEQFF
V gene: TRBV5-4; J gene: TRBJ2-1; clone size: NA; CDR3 protein: CASSRTSGSSSYNEQFF
V gene: TRBV5-1; J gene: TRBJ2-5; clone size: once; CDR3 protein: CASSLPPQETQYF
V gene: TRBV12-3/TRBV12-4; J gene: TRBJ2-1; clone size: NA; CDR3 protein: CASSPTSVEQFF
V gene: TRBV28; J gene: TRBJ1-5; clone size: NA; CDR3 protein: CASRAIKGYSNQPQHF
V gene: TRBV7-6; J gene: TRBJ1-5; clone size: once; CDR3 protein: CASSLAPGGQGQPQHF
V gene: TRBV24-1; J gene: TRBJ2-7; clone size: NA; CDR3 protein: CATSNTGSYEQYF
V gene: TRBV7-8; J gene: TRBJ1-2; clone size: once; CDR3 protein: CASSATRGTYGYTF
V gene: TRBV19; J gene: TRBJ1-2; clone size: NA; CDR3 protein: CASKDGDSLSGYTF
V gene: TRBV7-2; J gene: TRBJ1-1; clone size: NA; CDR3 protein: CASSSYNHPNTEAFF
V gene: TRBV3-1/TRBV3-2; J gene: TRBJ1-2; clone size: NA; CDR3 protein: CASSQAGIDYGYTF
V gene: TRBV9; J gene: TRBJ1-1; clone size: NA; CDR3 protein: CASSVGLGGGNTEAFF
V gene: TRBV18; J gene: TRBJ1-1; clone size: NA; CDR3 protein: CASSQSVNTEAFF
V gene: TRBV4-3; J gene: TRBJ1-3; clone size: NA; CDR3 protein: CASSQDYGRNGNTIYF
V gene: TRBV9; J gene: TRBJ2-3; clone size: NA; CDR3 protein: CASSVVDSTDTQYF
V gene: TRBV7-2; J gene: TRBJ1-5; clone size: NA; CDR3 protein: CASSLVPGEGQPQHF
V gene: TRBV7-3; J gene: TRBJ1-2; clone size: NA; CDR3 protein: CASSRGRGQGYTF
V gene: TRBV6-5; J gene: TRBJ2-1; clone size: NA; CDR3 protein: CASKEQGVYNEQFF
V gene: TRBV7-7; J gene: TRBJ2-1; clone size: NA; CDR3 protein: CASSPGTPDEQFF
V gene: TRBV14; J gene: TRBJ1-1; clone size: NA; CDR3 protein: CASSQEGDTEAFF
V gene: TRBV18; J gene: TRBJ2-3; clone size: NA; CDR3 protein: CASSQTAGVADTQYF
V gene: TRBV28; J gene: TRBJ1-5; clone size: once; CDR3 protein: CASSLWGHRVGGDQPQHF
V gene: TRBV28; J gene: TRBJ2-5; clone size: NA; CDR3 protein: CASQTGVETQYF
V gene: TRBV12-3/TRBV12-4; J gene: TRBJ2-5; clone size: NA; CDR3 protein: CASSFPGETQYF
V gene: TRBV5-5; J gene: TRBJ2-2; clone size: NA; CDR3 protein: CASSSRGTGNTGELFF
V gene: TRBV6-6; J gene: TRBJ1-1; clone size: NA; CDR3 protein: CASSFLPGQGTEAFF
V gene: TRBV12-3/TRBV12-4; J gene: TRBJ2-1; clone size: NA; CDR3 protein: CASSFASGNEQFF
V gene: TRBV10-1; J gene: TRBJ2-7; clone size: NA; CDR3 protein: CASSGKLGTLAEQYF
V gene: TRBV5-6; J gene: TRBJ2-7; clone size: NA; CDR3 protein: CASSFRSRTDKLYEQYF
V gene: TRBV7-2; J gene: TRBJ2-3; clone size: NA; CDR3 protein: CASSSRLAGGFSTTDTQYF
V gene: TRBV9; J gene: TRBJ2-7; clone size: NA; CDR3 protein: CASSGDSSGDTYEQYF
V gene: TRBV7-6; J gene: TRBJ2-3; clone size: NA; CDR3 protein: CASSSLAGGLTDTQYF
V gene: TRBV5-4; J gene: TRBJ2-2; clone size: NA; CDR3 protein: CASSLEGTGELFF
V gene: TRBV4-1; J gene: TRBJ2-7; clone size: few; CDR3 protein: CASSQGDRTSNSYEQYF